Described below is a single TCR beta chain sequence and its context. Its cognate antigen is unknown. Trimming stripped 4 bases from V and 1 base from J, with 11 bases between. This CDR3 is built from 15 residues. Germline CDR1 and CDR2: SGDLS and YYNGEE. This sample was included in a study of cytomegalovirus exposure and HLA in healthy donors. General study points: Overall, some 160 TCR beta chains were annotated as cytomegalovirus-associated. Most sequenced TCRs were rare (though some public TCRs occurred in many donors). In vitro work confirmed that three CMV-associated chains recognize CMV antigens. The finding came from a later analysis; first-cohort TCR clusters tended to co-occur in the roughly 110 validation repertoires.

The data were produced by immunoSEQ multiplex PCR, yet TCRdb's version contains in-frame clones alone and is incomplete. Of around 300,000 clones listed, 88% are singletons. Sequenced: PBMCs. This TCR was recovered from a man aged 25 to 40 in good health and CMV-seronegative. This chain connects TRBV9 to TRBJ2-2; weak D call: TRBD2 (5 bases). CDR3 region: CASSQRTVNTGELFF. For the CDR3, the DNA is TGTGCCAGCAGCCAGCGGACGGTGAACACCGGGGAGCTGTTTTTT. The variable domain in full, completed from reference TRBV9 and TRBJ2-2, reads DSGVTQTPKHLITATGQRVTLRCSPRSGDLSVYWYQQSLDQGLQFLIQYYNGEERAKGNILERFSAQQFPDLHSELNLSSLELGDSALYFCASSQRTVNTGELFFGEGSRLTVL.